This passage covers 24 T cell receptor beta chains from one sample sequenced in a study of tumor and adjacent non-tumor tissue in lung cancer. TCRbeta libraries were built with three rounds of nested PCR, modified from ARM-PCR. TCRdb called the multiplex PCR reads again in MiXCR, with one record for every CDR3 protein. The table includes more than 75,000 distinct CDR3 sequences, less than 85% detected once. No cell sorting was done before RNA was extracted from the tissue. This non-tumor lung sample came from over 3 cm beyond the tumor edge. The sequencing sample was made of distant non-tumor lung tissue. These receptors originate from a man aged 60-69 years with small cell lung cancer.

In its sample, this clonotype was seen once. A read error may be the cause here, since a much bigger clone is one base away. The chain employs TRBV30 and TRBJ1-1; 7 bases agree with TRBD1. Unmatched junction bases numbered 9, after V lost 0 bases and J lost 5 bases. From germline, CDR1 is GTSNPN and CDR2 SVGIG (reference sequence). This CDR3 region has 15 residues. The CDR3 reads CAWSVPGRGMTEAFF. The CDR3 nucleotides are TGTGCCTGGAGTGTACCTGGCAGGGGGATGACTGAAGCTTTCTTT.

This clonotype appeared once. The germline gene is not matched at one end of the junction; a read error may be the cause. This chain joins TRBV11-2 and TRBJ1-1; 10 positions agree with TRBD1. CDR1 is SGHAT and CDR2 is FQNNGV in the germline V gene. This CDR3 contains 17 residues. DNA for the CDR3: TGTGCCAGCAGCTTGACAGGGGGCGTGGGTAGAAACACTGAAACTTTCTTT. Amino acid sequence: CASSLTGGVGRNTETFF.

Note on this clonotype: At one of its ends the junction is not consistent with the germline gene, which may arise from a read error. This chain uses TRBV11-2 with TRBJ1-6; D is possibly TRBD1 (5 bases). CDR3 length: 14 residues. The germline V gene has CDR1 SGHAT and CDR2 FQNNGV. The CDR3, as DNA: TGTGCCAGAAGCTTAACAGGCGGTAATTCACCCCTCCACTTT. Translating it yields CARSLTGGNSPLHF.

For this clonotype: At one end the junction does not follow the germline gene, possibly because of a read error. The V call is TRBV6-1, the J call TRBJ2-1; D possibly corresponds to TRBD1 (5 bases). CDR1 is MNHNS and CDR2 is SASEGT in the germline V gene. The CDR3 has 15 residues. CDR3 sequence: CASRFRDSSYNEHFF. In DNA, the CDR3 is TGTGCCAGCAGATTCAGGGATAGCTCCTATAATGAGCATTTCTTC.

To note about this clonotype: The junction does not match germline at one end; this may be a read error. The chain carries TRBV20-1 and TRBJ2-3; TRBD2 matches at 12 bases. Germline V lookup: CDR1 DFQATT, CDR2 SNEGSKA (reference sequence). The length of the CDR3 is 20 residues. This CDR3 is CSVRVPVLAGGTTSTDTQYF. The CDR3 nucleotides read TGCAGTGTTAGAGTCCCGGTACTAGCGGGAGGAACTACCAGCACAGATACGCAGTATTTT.

This chain connects TRBV6-6 to TRBJ2-1; the match to TRBD2 covers 10 bases. The CDR3 consists of 15 residues. From germline, CDR1 is MNHNY and CDR2 SVGAGI (reference sequence). The ends lost 9 bases at V and 7 bases at J; junction bases unmatched: 12. The CDR3 sequence is CASSGLAVLGNEQFF. Written as DNA, the CDR3 is TGTGCCAGTAGTGGACTAGCGGTCTTAGGGAATGAGCAGTTCTTC.

A remark on this clonotype: Because it lacks the conserved phenylalanine or tryptophan at the end, this CDR3 is likely a read error. CDR3 region: CAVYNDRDRGETQYS. The DNA of the CDR3 is TGCGCCGTCTACAACGACCGGGACAGGGGAGAGACCCAGTACTCC. The J gene is TRBJ2-5, the V gene TRBV29-1, with 10 bases aligning to TRBD1. CDR3 length equals 15 residues. The germline V gene has CDR1 SQVTM and CDR2 ANQGSEA.

In its sample, this clonotype was seen once. Because the CDR3 is missing its conserved closing phenylalanine or tryptophan, this is likely a read error. The rearrangement uses TRBV11-2 and TRBJ2-2, with 10 bases identical to TRBD2. Looked up from germline, CDR1 is SGHAT and CDR2 is FQNNGV. The CDR3 spans 16 residues. The CDR3 sequence is CTSRGPSGSGTGELFS. Here the CDR3 DNA reads TGTACCAGCAGGGGGCCTAGCGGGAGTGGCACCGGGGAGCTGTTTTCT.

With respect to this clonotype: One junction end disagrees with the germline gene, perhaps due to a read error. In DNA form, the CDR3 reads TGTGCCAGTAACACTCGGGTCTATGACCAGTTCTTC. Translation: CASNTRVYDQFF. The J gene is TRBJ2-1, the V gene TRBV7-8; D gene uncertain. The CDR3 totals 12 residues. Germline CDR1 reads SGHVS; CDR2 reads FQNEAQ.

About this clonotype itself: Because it lacks the conserved phenylalanine or tryptophan at the end, this CDR3 is likely a read error. The chain uses TRBV10-2 and TRBJ2-1; possibly TRBD1 or TRBD2 for D (5 bases each). Germline CDR1 and CDR2: WSHSY and SAAADI. This CDR3 has 13 residues. The CDR3 reads CATTRGSYNEQFL. The CDR3, as DNA: TGCGCCACTACTAGGGGCTCCTATAATGAGCAGTTCCTC.

With respect to this clonotype: Here the CDR3 omits its conserved ending phenylalanine or tryptophan, so a read error is the likely source. This chain uses TRBV4-1 with TRBJ2-2, with no clear D. This CDR3 comprises 15 residues. The germline CDR1 and CDR2 sequences are MGHRA and YSYEKL. CDR3 sequence: CTSSQFGANTGELFL. The CDR3 DNA follows: TGCACCAGCAGCCAATTCGGAGCCAACACCGGGGAGCTGTTTTTA.

A word on this clonotype: Compared with germline, one end of the junction differs, possibly owing to a read error. The CDR3 region is CASSPFQGATSYNDQFF. The CDR3 DNA sequence: TGTGCCAGCAGTCCTTTCCAGGGGGCGACTTCCTACAATGACCAGTTCTTC. The chain joins TRBV12-3 or TRBV12-4 to TRBJ2-1; TRBD1 agrees at 8 bases. The CDR3 totals 17 residues.

This clonotype was seen a few times. The genes are TRBV2 and TRBJ1-1, with D hard to call. CDR3 length: 14 residues. Germline CDR1 and CDR2: SNHLY and FYNNEI. Trimming took off 5 bases at V and 10 bases at J, with 20 bases between the two ends. The CDR3 here is CASSNPRVGIGAFF. CDR3 coding DNA: TGTGCCAGCAGTAACCCCCGCGTAGGGATTGGAGCTTTCTTT.

For this clonotype: At one end, the junction sequence differs from germline, possibly due to a read error. The V call is TRBV6-5, the J call TRBJ2-1; 7 bases are shared with TRBD2. The CDR3 totals 15 residues. CDR1 MNHEY and CDR2 SVGAGI come from the germline V gene. The CDR3 bases are TGTGCCAACAGCCGGGACTACCCCACCGGCAATAAGCAGTTCTTC. Its translation is CANSRDYPTGNKQFF.

A word on this clonotype: Just one base apart from a much larger clone, this may be a read error. V gene TRBV7-9 combines with J gene TRBJ2-1; 14 positions match TRBD2. Germline V CDR1 and CDR2: SEHNR, FQNEAQ (reference sequence). This CDR3 has 16 residues. The CDR3 here is CASSPGLAGAYNGQFF. DNA of the CDR3: TGTGCCAGCAGCCCGGGACTAGCGGGAGCCTACAATGGGCAGTTCTTC.

With respect to this clonotype: Since a much larger clone is just one base distant, this may be a read error. Here the CDR3 omits its conserved ending phenylalanine or tryptophan, so a read error is the likely source. The rearrangement links TRBV20-1 to TRBJ2-1; TRBD2 might be the D (6 bases). Per germline, CDR1 DFQATT and CDR2 SNEGSKA (reference sequence). The CDR3 runs to 15 residues. V was trimmed by 5 bases and J by 7 bases, leaving 21 bases between them. The CDR3: CSAGSGERVGNEQFL. The CDR3 DNA is TGCAGTGCTGGGTCGGGGGAGAGGGTCGGGAATGAGCAGTTCTTG.

The rearrangement links TRBV6-1 to TRBJ2-7, with TRBD1 matching 9 bases. J was trimmed by 2 bases and V by 7 bases; bases with no gene match: 9. The germline CDR1 and CDR2 sequences are MNHNS and SASEGT. The CDR3 has 15 residues. The CDR3 DNA reads as TGTGCCAGCACCCGAGGGGGGGACAGGGCCTACGAGCAGTACTTC. Translation: CASTRGGDRAYEQYF.

This clonotype was detected only once. The chain combines TRBV2 with TRBJ2-4, with 10 bases aligning to TRBD1. The CDR3 covers 14 residues. The germline CDR1 and CDR2 sequences are SNHLY and FYNNEI. J was trimmed by 7 bases and V by 5 bases; bases with no gene match: 5. CDR3 amino acids: CASSPTGQGNIQYF. As DNA, the CDR3 is TGTGCCAGCAGTCCTACGGGACAGGGGAACATTCAGTACTTC.

The V and J genes are TRBV20-1 and TRBJ1-5, with a weak D call TRBD1 (5 bases). The length of the CDR3 is 17 residues. Germline V gene sequence: CDR1 DFQATT, CDR2 SNEGSKA (reference sequence). Trimming shortened V by 2 bases and J by 7 bases, and 24 bases separated the two germline ends. CDR3 coding DNA: TGCAGTGCTAGAAAGGGACGGGCTACCTTTTCTCACCAGCCCCAGCATTTT. The encoded protein is CSARKGRATFSHQPQHF.

As for this clonotype: Germline and junction disagree at one end, which may indicate a read error. J is TRBJ2-5 and V is TRBV10-3; the match to TRBD2 covers 7 bases. The CDR3 extends over 17 amino acids. Germline V gives CDR1 ENHRY, CDR2 SYGVKD. The chain's CDR3 is CVIGEFSGGADQETQYF. The CDR3 DNA follows: TGTGTCATCGGTGAGTTTTCGGGGGGAGCGGATCAAGAGACCCAGTACTTC.

For this clonotype: A read error may produce the germline difference seen at one junction end. This chain links TRBV4-3 with TRBJ2-2, with D uncertain. The germline V gene encodes CDR1 LGHNA and CDR2 YSLEER. The CDR3 totals 16 residues. The chain's CDR3 is CDSSQDAVTNTGELFF. The DNA of the CDR3 is TGCGACAGCAGCCAAGATGCGGTAACGAACACCGGGGAGCTGTTTTTT.

The V and J genes are TRBV29-1 and TRBJ1-1; D unclear. This CDR3 region has 9 residues. From germline, CDR1 is SQVTM and CDR2 ANQGSEA. Trimming removed 5 bases from V and 14 bases from J, with 12 bases in between. Here the CDR3 reads CSVRKGAFF. CDR3 DNA sequence: TGCAGCGTTCGCAAGGGAGCCTTCTTT.

Concerning this clonotype: The germline gene is not matched at one end of the junction; a read error may be the cause. The chain has TRBV4-2 and TRBJ2-2; D may be TRBD1 (6 bases). The length of the CDR3 is 16 residues. CDR1 is LGHNA and CDR2 is YNFKEQ in the germline V gene. CDR3 bases: TGTGCCAGCAGCCAAGACGTGAGGGACAACACAGGGGAGCTGTTTTTT. It codes for CASSQDVRDNTGELFF.

Remarks on this clonotype: One end of the junction is discordant with germline, which a read error may explain. The V and J genes are TRBV12-3 or TRBV12-4 and TRBJ2-5; 7 positions match TRBD1. The CDR3 runs to 15 residues. CDR3 nucleotides: TGTGCAAGCAGTGACGGACAGGAGGCGAAGGAGACCCAGTACTTC. This translates into CASSDGQEAKETQYF.